This TCR beta chain was profiled in a study of blood T cell repertoires in COVID-19. This clone was seen only once. This CDR3 is also generated by other DNA sequences in the sample. As handled by the study authors: Reference gene primer amplification in the assay estimated nucleated cell counts. Profiling relied on immunoSEQ multiplex PCR, and the TCRdb table lists in-frame clones only, not all of them. The DNA gave D and trimming, while V, J and clone size come from that table. This table has 130,000 or so clones, around nine tenths appearing once. This TCR was sampled from a man aged 50 to 59 with active or convalescent COVID-19. Sequenced sample: peripheral blood.

The CDR3 DNA follows: TGTGCCAGTAGTATAGCGGGGACAGCGAACACCGGGGAGCTGTTTTTT. Translating it yields CASSIAGTANTGELFF. This chain connects TRBV19 to TRBJ2-2; 7 nucleotides line up with TRBD1. This CDR3 region has 16 residues. V lost 1 base to trimming and J lost 0 bases; unmatched junction nucleotides: 2. Germline V gene lookup returns CDR1 LNHDA and CDR2 SQIVND (reference sequence).